This TCR beta chain was captured in a study of T-cell reconstitution after alpha-beta-depleted transplantation in children. Construction of the TCRbeta library involved unique molecular identifiers. One entry per CDR3 protein, called by TCRdb with MiXCR from the PCR reads. The table shows under 400,000 distinct CDR3 sequences, with around 25% occurring only once. Trimming removed 3 bases from V and 5 bases from J; junction bases left unmatched: 8. CDR1 SGHRS and CDR2 YFSETQ come from the germline V gene. The CDR3 consists of 15 residues. This clonotype has more than one count but fewer than ten. The receptor was derived from a male patient aged 10-17 years who had a stem cell transplant for acute lymphoblastic leukemia, so the T cells may come from the graft donor. The chain combines TRBV5-1 with TRBJ2-5, with 9 bases lining up with TRBD1. The source material was PBMCs, mostly from graft donor cells, sampled 180 days after TCRalphabeta/CD19-depleted stem cell transplant. As DNA, the CDR3 is TGCGCCAGCAGCTCGGGGACAGGGAGCCTGGAGACCCAGTACTTC. Residues: CASSSGTGSLETQYF.